Listed here are 14 T cell receptor beta chains from one sample, sequenced in a study of T cells in women clearing cervical HPV infection. Repertoires were generated with immunoSEQ multiplex PCR, while TCRdb's copy carries only in-frame clones and drops some. This sample's clone table lists fewer than 40,000 clones. The specimen was blood buffy coat. These receptor sequences come from a woman between 18 and 69 years old with a cervical HPV16 infection that either progressed to CIN3+ or cleared (not recorded which).

The CDR3 sequence is CASSFSAGINTEAFF. The CDR3 bases that were read are TGCGCCAGCAGCTTCAGCGCAGGGATTAACACTGAA. This chain links TRBV5-1 with TRBJ1-1; the D gene is possibly TRBD1 (5 bases). The read comes to an end 3 residues before the CDR3 does, leaving the germline J gene to fill in the end. Trimming cost V 2 bases and J 2 bases, with 13 bases left between them. The germline V gene has CDR1 SGHRS and CDR2 YFSETQ. CDR3 length: 15 amino acids.

The CDR3 loop is CASSLADRVNYGYTF. CDR3 DNA (partial): TGTGCCAGCAGCTTGGCCGACAGGGTGAACTATGGC. The chain has TRBV7-7 and TRBJ1-2; 7 bases are a match to TRBD1. The CDR3 goes on 3 residues after the read ends, and that part is filled in from the germline J gene. V shed 3 bases, J shed 2 bases, and the junction held 6 bases outside the gene matches. Per germline, CDR1 SSHAT and CDR2 FNYEAQ (reference sequence). This CDR3 has 15 amino acids.

Comment on this clone: The DNA ends 3 residues before the CDR3 does, and the rest of the CDR3 is filled in from the germline J gene. The chain couples TRBV19 to TRBJ1-2, with a tentative D call TRBD1 (5 bases). The germline V gene has CDR1 LNHDA and CDR2 SQIVND (reference sequence). V lost 4 bases, J lost 2 bases, and 8 bases lay in between. The CDR3 extends over 13 amino acids. CDR3 DNA, as far as it was read: TGTGCCAGTAGTAGGGGGGGGAACTATGGC. It encodes CASSRGGNYG. The complete CDR3 reads CASSRGGNYGYTF.

About this clone itself: The sequence runs out 3 residues before the end of the CDR3; the remainder is reconstructed from the germline J gene. The chain employs TRBV19 and TRBJ2-7; the match to TRBD2 covers 7 bases. Per germline, CDR1 LNHDA and CDR2 SQIVND (reference sequence). V lost 5 bases, J lost 5 bases, and 6 bases stayed unmatched. This CDR3 is 13 amino acids long. Here the CDR3 reads CASSARTRDEQYF. CDR3 bases read: TGTGCCAGTAGTGCGCGGACTAGGGACGAG.

Points on this clone: The CDR3 end is not reached by the read, which stops 3 residues before it; the germline J gene fills it in. This chain links TRBV28 with TRBJ1-1; D remains ambiguous. Germline V gene sequence: CDR1 MDHEN, CDR2 SYDVKM. This CDR3 is 12 amino acids long. V was trimmed by 5 bases and J by 3 bases, leaving 7 bases between them. The CDR3 is CASSQAHTEAFF. The sequenced part of the CDR3 DNA is TGTGCCAGCAGTCAGGCCCACACTGAA.

Regarding this clone: The read is 3 residues too short to cover the CDR3 end, so that end is filled in from the germline J gene. The chain joins TRBV19 to TRBJ2-2, with TRBD2 identical over 15 bases. V dropped 7 bases and J dropped 7; count of bases not matched to a gene: 10. The CDR3 extends over 17 amino acids. Looked up from germline, CDR1 is LNHDA and CDR2 is SQIVND (reference sequence). Incomplete CDR3 DNA: TGTGCCAGTAAGCGGACTAGCGGGAGGGCCAATGTCGGGGAG. It specifies CASKRTSGRANVGE. The entire CDR3 is CASKRTSGRANVGELFF.

Comment on this clone: One end of the junction varies from germline; a read error may be responsible. The CDR3 end falls 3 residues outside the read, so it is completed with the germline J gene. The chain joins TRBV4-2 to TRBJ1-1; weak D call: TRBD1 (5 bases). Germline V CDR1 and CDR2: LGHNA, YNFKEQ. The CDR3 consists of 15 residues. The CDR3 loop is CASSQMTAGNTEAFF. The sequenced part of the CDR3 DNA is TGCGCCAGCAGCCAAATGACAGCGGGAAACACTGAA.

For this clone: Read data end 3 residues before the CDR3 end; the end is taken from the germline J gene. J is TRBJ2-1 and V is TRBV7-2; TRBD2 aligns across 7 bases. CDR1 is SGHTA and CDR2 is FQGNSA in the germline V gene. The CDR3 sequence is 15 residues long. J gave up 2 bases and V 1 base, and 2 bases lay outside the gene matches. CDR3 in amino acids: CASSLVGGTYNEQFF. The DNA read from the CDR3 is TGTGCCAGCAGCTTAGTCGGGGGGACCTACAATGAG.

A note on this clone: Sequencing ends 3 residues short of the CDR3 end; the germline J gene provides the rest. J is TRBJ2-7 and V is TRBV20-1; a weak D match, TRBD1 (5 bases). CDR1 DFQATT and CDR2 SNEGSKA come from the germline V gene (reference sequence). The CDR3 contains 13 residues. The ends were cut back, 1 base at V and 3 bases at J, with 10 bases in the middle. The chain's CDR3 is CSARVQGHYEQYF. CDR3 DNA, as far as it was read: TGCAGTGCTAGAGTTCAGGGTCACTACGAG.

Concerning this clone: The CDR3 end lies 3 residues beyond the end of the read and is filled in from the germline J gene. The rearrangement links TRBV6-4 to TRBJ1-6; D is possibly TRBD1 (6 bases). Trimming shortened V by 2 bases and J by 8 bases, and 13 bases separated the two germline ends. The CDR3 has 15 residues. Germline V gene sequence: CDR1 MRHNA, CDR2 SNTAGT. The part of the CDR3 DNA that was read is TGTGCCAGCAGTGACGGGGGTCAGGGGTATTCACCC. Its translation is CASSDGGQGYSP. The whole CDR3 reads CASSDGGQGYSPLHF.

About this clone itself: The sequence runs out 3 residues before the end of the CDR3; the remainder is reconstructed from the germline J gene. The V and J genes are TRBV19 and TRBJ2-1; 8 bases agree with TRBD2. Germline values: CDR1 LNHDA, CDR2 SQIVND (reference sequence). The CDR3 totals 13 residues. V lost 9 bases and J lost 3; bases outside the gene matches: 4. The CDR3 DNA, read in part, is TGTGCCAGCGGGACTAGGGACTACAATGAG. Protein sequence: CASGTRDYNE. The entire CDR3 sequence reads CASGTRDYNEQFF.

With regard to this clone: With the read ending 3 residues before the CDR3 end, the germline J gene is used to fill in that end. V and J are TRBV7-6 and TRBJ2-5, with 9 bases identical to TRBD2. The germline V gene has CDR1 SGHVS and CDR2 FNYEAQ. The CDR3 covers 17 residues. V lost 0 bases, J lost 4 bases, and 9 bases stayed unmatched. The CDR3 spells CASSLALAGTSGETQYF. CDR3 DNA, as far as it was read: TGTGCCAGCAGCTTAGCGCTAGCGGGGACTTCCGGAGAGACC. Filled out from reference TRBV7-6 and TRBJ2-5, the complete variable domain reads GAGVSQSPRYKVTKRGQDVALRCDPISGHVSLYWYRQALGQGPEFLTYFNYEAQQDKSGLPNDRFSAERPEGSISTLTIQRTEQRDSAMYRCASSLALAGTSGETQYFGPGTRLLVL.

Comments on this clone: The read falls 3 residues short of the CDR3 end, and the missing part is taken from the germline J gene. The rearrangement links TRBV6-2 or TRBV6-3 to TRBJ2-7, with 7 nucleotides matching TRBD1. The V gene end was trimmed by 7 bases and the J gene end by 6 bases; junction bases not matched to a gene: 15. The germline CDR1 and CDR2 sequences are MNHEY and SVGEGT. The CDR3 has 15 amino acids. CDR3 sequence reads: CASTIRWGTEGEQYF. The DNA read from the CDR3 is TGTGCCAGCACCATACGGTGGGGGACAGAGGGCGAG.

Of note for this clone: Read coverage stops 3 residues before the CDR3 terminus; the germline J gene supplies the remainder. This chain uses TRBV19 with TRBJ2-3; TRBD2 is a possible D gene (6 bases). With 7 bases removed from V and 0 bases from J, the gap between germline ends came to 11 bases. Per germline, CDR1 LNHDA and CDR2 SQIVND (reference sequence). The length of the CDR3 is 14 residues. The CDR3 DNA, read in part, is TGTGCCAGTAACCGGGCGGGGAGCACAGATACG. Translated: CASNRAGSTDT. The complete CDR3 reads CASNRAGSTDTQYF.